The following is a TCR beta chain sequence with its context. Running of the v3.0 immunoSEQ assay took place at survey level. Libraries were prepared by immunoSEQ multiplex PCR; TCRdb keeps only in-frame clonotypes and omits some of them. This table holds 11,000 or so clones, under 85% found once. The data belong to a study of long-term antiretroviral therapy in people with HIV. The CDR3 has 18 residues. Germline loops: CDR1 SGHDT, CDR2 YYEEEE. Losses at the gene ends were 0 bases for V and 3 bases for J; bases not matched to a gene: 13. The receptor comes from a woman in her 40s with HIV. This sample comprised unsorted PBMCs, obtained 0.8 years before starting antiretroviral therapy. The V and J genes are TRBV5-6 and TRBJ2-7; 9 positions match TRBD1. CDR3 amino acids: CASSLVKTGGELVYEQYF. The CDR3 bases are TGTGCCAGCAGCTTGGTAAAAACAGGGGGCGAACTTGTCTACGAGCAGTACTTC.